There are many counts of the clone carrying this TCR beta chain. CDR3 size: 12 residues. Trimming shortened V by 2 bases and J by 9 bases, and 8 bases separated the two germline ends. Germline V CDR1 and CDR2: MNHEY, SVGEGT. Memory CD4+ cells were defined as CD4+CD45RO+CD25-. Semi-nested PCR with Nested Universal Primer A followed constant-region reverse priming of full-length variable regions. TCRdb reanalysed the 5' RACE reads using MiXCR and keeps one entry per CDR3 protein. Of fewer than 80,000 distinct CDR3 sequences detected, around a fifth appear once; the ten largest clones hold 2.5% to 3.5%. This chain connects TRBV6-2 or TRBV6-3 to TRBJ2-1; possible D gene TRBD2, 5 bases. This clonotype was sampled from a female donor with breast cancer. Sample: memory CD4+ T cells sorted from a lymph node. Described subset: memory CD4+ T cells, CD4+CD45RO+CD25-. The CDR3 bases are TGTGCCAGCAGTTACACGGGGAGTGAGCAGTTCTTC. Amino acids: CASSYTGSEQFF.